One and the same sample provided the 18 T cell receptor beta chains below, sequenced in a study of T cell repertoires in cytomegalovirus infection. Their target antigens are unknown. TCRdb reprocessed the reads with MiXCR, giving one entry per CDR3 protein. Of 700,000 to 850,000 distinct CDR3 sequences listed, about 31% are singletons. The sample in question was cultured CD8+ T cells from PBMCs, obtained from culture after CMV antigen stimulation. These receptors came from a human donor in good health (CMV status not recorded). Some clones in this sample may be carry-over from other donors' samples.

This clonotype has ten or more counts. The rearrangement uses TRBV9 and TRBJ2-7, with TRBD1 matching over 11 bases. V trimming: 3 bases; J trimming: 6 bases; junction bases outside the gene matches: 2. CDR3 length: 13 amino acids. CDR1 is SGDLS, CDR2 YYNGEE, per germline. The CDR3 nucleotides read TGTGCCAGCAGCGCCGGGACAGGGGGCGAGCAGTACGTC. Translated, it gives CASSAGTGGEQYV.

Points on this clonotype: At one of its ends the junction is not consistent with the germline gene, which may arise from a read error. The J gene is TRBJ2-2, the V gene TRBV11-2; D tentatively reads TRBD1 or TRBD2 (5 bases each). The germline V gene has CDR1 SGHAT and CDR2 FQNNGV. The CDR3 loop spans 16 amino acids. CDR3 protein: CVSSLEGRGDTGELFF. CDR3 nucleotides: TGTGTCAGCAGCTTAGAGGGACGGGGTGACACCGGGGAGCTGTTTTTT.

This clonotype was counted at least ten times. V and J are TRBV7-6 and TRBJ2-1; D could derive from TRBD1 or TRBD2 (6 bases each). This CDR3 spans 14 amino acids. The ends were cut back, 5 bases at V and 7 bases at J, with 15 bases in the middle. The germline CDR1 and CDR2 sequences are SGHVS and FNYEAQ. CDR3 amino acids: CASSLGGPVNEQFF. The CDR3 DNA reads as TGTGCCAGCAGCCTTGGGGGGCCGGTGAATGAGCAGTTCTTC.

This sequence joins TRBV27 and TRBJ2-1; D perhaps matches TRBD1 (5 bases). Trimming shortened V by 5 bases and J by 4 bases, and 15 bases separated the two germline ends. Germline-derived CDR1 and CDR2 are MNHEY and SMNVEV (reference sequence). The CDR3 has 15 amino acids. This CDR3 reads CASSTDSLNYNEQFF. DNA of the CDR3: TGTGCCAGCAGTACCGACAGCTTAAATTACAATGAGCAGTTCTTC.

Many counts were recorded for this clonotype. This rearrangement joins TRBV7-2 to TRBJ1-2, with a possible D match to TRBD1 (6 bases). The CDR3 has 13 residues. Looked up from germline, CDR1 is SGHTA and CDR2 is FQGNSA. The V end lost 5 bases, the J end lost 2 bases, and 9 bases lay between the germline ends. CDR3 nucleotides: TGTGCCAGCAGCCGGGACAACAACTATGGCTACACCTTC. This gives the protein CASSRDNNYGYTF.

This clonotype was observed a few times. The J gene is TRBJ2-7, the V gene TRBV7-6, with 12 bases identical to TRBD1. There are 14 residues in the CDR3. J was trimmed by 5 bases and V by 5 bases; bases with no gene match: 4. The V gene's germline CDR1 is SGHVS and CDR2 FNYEAQ. CDR3 bases: TGTGCCAGCAGCCCCCGGGACAGGGGGCACGAGCAGTACGTC. The encoded protein is CASSPRDRGHEQYV.

J is TRBJ1-2 and V is TRBV5-6; D is possibly TRBD1 (6 bases). This CDR3 comprises 16 residues. Per the germline V gene, CDR1 is SGHDT and CDR2 is YYEEEE. V lost 3 bases, J lost 4 bases, and 19 bases lay in between. The CDR3 sequence is CASSWPGAERGYGYTF. CDR3 DNA sequence: TGTGCCAGCAGCTGGCCGGGGGCGGAGAGGGGCTATGGCTACACCTTC.

This clonotype was counted between two and nine times. The CDR3 nucleotides are TGTGCCAGCAGTCCTATCGACAGGCTCGGCTCTTATGGCTACACCTTC. Its protein is CASSPIDRLGSYGYTF. The rearrangement links TRBV27 to TRBJ1-2, with D perhaps matching TRBD1 (6 bases). Germline V lookup: CDR1 MNHEY, CDR2 SMNVEV (reference sequence). The CDR3 runs 16 residues. The germline V and J ends were trimmed by 5 bases and 5 bases, with 21 bases remaining between them.

This clonotype was seen at least ten times. V usage is TRBV7-6 and J usage is TRBJ2-5, with D uncertain. Looked up from germline, CDR1 is SGHVS and CDR2 is FNYEAQ. This CDR3 contains 12 residues. Trimming pared 4 bases from V and 1 base from J, leaving 4 bases between. The CDR3 DNA sequence: TGTGCCAGCAGCTCCCTCCAAGAGACCCAGTACTTC. Protein product: CASSSLQETQYF. Complete variable domain (other parts from reference TRBV7-6 and TRBJ2-5): GAGVSQSPRYKVTKRGQDVALRCDPISGHVSLYWYRQALGQGPEFLTYFNYEAQQDKSGLPNDRFSAERPEGSISTLTIQRTEQRDSAMYRCASSSLQETQYFGPGTRLLVL.

At least ten counts were recorded for this clonotype. This chain connects TRBV7-2 to TRBJ2-7; D is possibly TRBD1 (6 bases). Trimming shortened V by 3 bases and J by 4 bases, and 16 bases separated the two germline ends. Germline lookup yields CDR1 SGHTA and CDR2 FQGNSA. The CDR3 runs to 15 residues. DNA for the CDR3: TGTGCCAGCAGCTTTGGGTCTCAGGGGATTTACGAGCAGTACGTC. This encodes CASSFGSQGIYEQYV.

CDR3 sequence (DNA): TGTGCCAGCAGCTCCCCCTCGAGAGACAGGGGTTGGAAGGACTATGGCTACACCTTC. Protein product: CASSSPSRDRGWKDYGYTF. This chain connects TRBV7-6 to TRBJ1-2; 8 bases line up with TRBD1. CDR3 length: 19 residues. Germline CDR1 is SGHVS and CDR2 is FNYEAQ. V shed 4 bases and J 3 bases; nucleotides not matched to a gene: 19.

The table lists this clonotype with a few counts. The chain recombines TRBV6-5 with TRBJ1-5; D might be TRBD1 (6 bases). With 6 bases removed from V and 5 bases from J, the gap between germline ends came to 17 bases. This CDR3 contains 15 residues. From germline, CDR1 is MNHEY and CDR2 SVGAGI. The CDR3 DNA reads TGTGCCAGCAGCCACGGCAGGGGTAATCATCAGCCCCAGCATTTT. This encodes CASSHGRGNHQPQHF.

This clonotype was detected only once. This sequence joins TRBV20-1 and TRBJ2-2, with 11 bases identical to TRBD2. With 5 bases clipped from V and 0 bases from J, the junction kept 8 bases outside the gene matches. Germline V gene sequence: CDR1 DFQATT, CDR2 SNEGSKA (reference sequence). The CDR3 sequence is 17 residues long. The CDR3 spells CSAHPASGGPNTGELFF. CDR3 in DNA: TGCAGTGCTCACCCGGCTAGCGGGGGGCCGAACACCGGGGAGCTGTTTTTT.

Many counts were recorded for this clonotype. This rearrangement joins TRBV7-2 to TRBJ2-1; TRBD2 matches at 9 bases. Germline values: CDR1 SGHTA, CDR2 FQGNSA. The V gene end was trimmed by 1 base and the J gene end by 5 bases; junction bases not matched to a gene: 15. The CDR3 loop spans 19 amino acids. The CDR3: CASSLVSPRGGPFHNEQFF. CDR3 in DNA: TGTGCCAGCAGCTTAGTTTCACCGCGGGGGGGTCCCTTTCACAATGAGCAGTTCTTC.

As concerns this clonotype: This may come from a read error, since a much larger clone is one base off. V and J are TRBV7-6 and TRBJ2-1, with TRBD2 as a possible D gene (5 bases). CDR1 is SGHVS, CDR2 FNYEAQ, per germline. The CDR3 has 12 amino acids. Deletions cut 7 bases from V and 15 bases from J, with 19 bases between. CDR3 amino acids: CASNSPDSGRFF. CDR3 in DNA: TGTGCCAGCAACTCACCGGACTCCGGGCGGTTCTTC.

In its sample, this clonotype was seen many times. The chain uses TRBV7-2 and TRBJ2-5; 7 bases are a match to TRBD1. The CDR3 has 15 amino acids. Germline CDR1 reads SGHTA; CDR2 reads FQGNSA. V trimming: 1 base; J trimming: 1 base; junction bases outside the gene matches: 3. Written as DNA, the CDR3 is TGTGCCAGCAGCTTAGAAGGGACAGCCCAAGAGACCCAGTACTTC. This codes for CASSLEGTAQETQYF.

This chain connects TRBV5-5 to TRBJ2-1; 15 bases align to TRBD2. The junction had 10 bases not matched to a gene; V was cut back by 3 bases and J by 6 bases. The CDR3 runs 18 residues. Per germline, CDR1 SGHKS and CDR2 YYEKEE (reference sequence). The CDR3 nucleotides are TGTGCCAGCAGCTCCGGACTAGCGGGGGGGATCGGGGGCAATGAGCAGTTCTTC. Translation: CASSSGLAGGIGGNEQFF.

V usage is TRBV6-5 and J usage is TRBJ2-1; D ambiguous. The germline V gene has CDR1 MNHEY and CDR2 SVGAGI. The CDR3 consists of 13 residues. V lost 0 bases and J 5 bases, leaving 5 bases between the germline ends. CDR3: CASSYSNHNEQFF. CDR3 DNA: TGTGCCAGCAGTTACTCGAACCACAATGAGCAGTTCTTC.